These 26 T cell receptor beta chains came from one sample sequenced in a study of post-analysis software for immune sequencing data. The antigens these receptors bind are not known. Study-wide findings and caveats: Included in a set of four or five TRBV segments more frequent in patients than controls were TRBV5-6, TRBV5-1 and TRBV20-1.

cDNA libraries of TCR beta carried unique molecular identifiers. MiXCR was run by TCRdb on the PCR reads, yielding one entry per CDR3 protein. This table holds 750,000 to 900,000 distinct CDR3 sequences, just over 45% found once. The sample comprised blood. The receptor source for this set is a girl under 18 with multiple sclerosis.

The chain employs TRBV3-1 and TRBJ1-2; D is uncertain. This CDR3 comprises 16 residues. Between the trimmed V and J ends, which lost 4 bases and 2 bases, there was a span of 17 bases. Germline V gene sequence: CDR1 LGHDT, CDR2 YNNKEL (reference sequence). The CDR3 coding sequence is TGTGCCAGCAGCCCGGTCCATGGGGTTAGGAACTATGGCTACACCTTC. Amino acid sequence: CASSPVHGVRNYGYTF.

The chain combines TRBV6-2 or TRBV6-3 with TRBJ2-1, with 7 bases matching TRBD2. Per the germline V gene, CDR1 is MNHEY and CDR2 is SVGEGT. The CDR3 is 14 residues long. The ends lost 6 bases at V and 4 bases at J; junction bases unmatched: 6. CDR3 in DNA: TGTGCCAGCAGACAAAGCGGGATATACAATGAGCAGTTCTTC. Encoded protein: CASRQSGIYNEQFF.

The J gene is TRBJ1-1, the V gene TRBV12-3 or TRBV12-4; the D is unclear. The length of the CDR3 is 14 residues. V lost 7 bases and J 2 bases, leaving 14 bases between the germline ends. As DNA, the CDR3 is TGTGCCAGCACTCACTCGACACCAAACACTGAAGCTTTCTTT. Its protein product is CASTHSTPNTEAFF.

This clonotype was seen a single time. The chain recombines TRBV15 with TRBJ1-1; TRBD1 is a possible D gene (5 bases). Germline V lookup: CDR1 LNHNV, CDR2 YYDKDF (reference sequence). The CDR3 runs 13 residues. V was clipped by 5 bases and J by 4 bases, with 11 bases between them. CDR3 DNA: TGTGCCACCAGCCGTGGTGGGGCCACTGAAGCTTTCTTT. Its protein product is CATSRGGATEAFF.

This rearrangement joins TRBV6-6 to TRBJ1-1, with a possible D match to TRBD1 (6 bases). The CDR3 is made up of 16 amino acids. The V end lost 2 bases, the J end lost 3 bases, and 16 bases lay between the germline ends. Germline lookup yields CDR1 MNHNY and CDR2 SVGAGI (reference sequence). CDR3: CASSYGLRGDDTEAFF. CDR3 nucleotide sequence: TGTGCCAGCAGTTACGGGCTAAGGGGGGACGACACTGAAGCTTTCTTT.

The CDR3 protein is CTSSRGQNYGYTF. CDR3 nucleotide sequence: TGTACCAGCAGCCGAGGCCAAAACTATGGCTACACCTTC. The V and J genes are TRBV7-2 and TRBJ1-2; D is unresolved. Germline-derived CDR1 and CDR2 are SGHTA and FQGNSA. With 5 bases removed from V and 2 bases from J, the gap between germline ends came to 9 bases. The CDR3 sequence is 13 residues long.

This sequence joins TRBV6-2 or TRBV6-3 and TRBJ2-7, with 8 bases aligning to TRBD2. The V and J ends lost 7 bases and 6 bases, in that order; junction bases with no gene match: 11. The CDR3 extends over 14 amino acids. Germline loops: CDR1 MNHEY, CDR2 SVGEGT. CDR3: CASNPSGSKFEQYF. CDR3 bases: TGTGCCAGCAATCCCAGCGGGAGTAAGTTCGAGCAGTACTTC.

J is TRBJ2-3 and V is TRBV24-1; possible D gene TRBD1, 6 bases. Germline CDR1 reads KGHDR; CDR2 reads SFDVKD. The length of the CDR3 is 14 residues. V lost 7 bases to trimming and J lost 6 bases, with 16 bases between them. CDR3 bases: TGTGCCACCAGGGGACACCAGGGACGGGATACGCAGTATTTT. It is translated as CATRGHQGRDTQYF.

This clonotype was seen only a few times. V usage is TRBV12-3 or TRBV12-4 and J usage is TRBJ1-2; 7 positions match TRBD1. Trimming at V came to 5 bases and at J to 6 bases, leaving 9 bases not matched to a gene. CDR3 size: 14 residues. The CDR3: CASSLSGTANGYTF. The CDR3 DNA reads as TGTGCCAGCAGTCTATCCGGGACAGCTAATGGCTACACCTTC.

V gene TRBV10-3 combines with J gene TRBJ1-4; D uncertain. CDR1 is ENHRY and CDR2 is SYGVKD in the germline V gene. Trimming shortened V by 4 bases and J by 10 bases, and 4 bases separated the two germline ends. This CDR3 has 10 amino acids. Here the CDR3 reads CAISGAKLFF. The CDR3 nucleotides read TGTGCCATCAGTGGCGCAAAACTGTTTTTT.

A few counts support this clonotype. The CDR3 protein is CASSTRQGAEPYGYTF. For the CDR3, the DNA is TGTGCCAGCAGTACCAGACAGGGTGCGGAACCCTATGGCTACACCTTC. The J gene is TRBJ1-2, the V gene TRBV25-1; 7 positions match TRBD1. There are 16 residues in the CDR3. V trimming: 5 bases; J trimming: 4 bases; junction bases outside the gene matches: 13. Germline lookup yields CDR1 MGHDK and CDR2 SYGVNS.

The V gene is TRBV4-3, the J gene TRBJ1-2, with D unclear. V was shortened by 0 bases and J by 8 bases, with 10 bases between the two germline ends. Germline V gene sequence: CDR1 LGHNA, CDR2 YSLEER. The CDR3 is 13 amino acids. CDR3 sequence: CASSQEIGVGYTF. The DNA for the CDR3 is TGCGCCAGCAGCCAAGAGATCGGGGTGGGCTACACCTTC.

The V and J genes are TRBV12-5 and TRBJ1-2; 7 nucleotides align to TRBD1. The V and J ends lost 7 bases and 5 bases, in that order; junction bases with no gene match: 10. This CDR3 is 14 amino acids long. Per the germline V gene, CDR1 is LGHNT and CDR2 is FRNRAP. The CDR3 loop is CASASDRANYGYTF. CDR3 DNA: TGTGCTAGTGCCTCCGACAGGGCAAATTATGGCTACACCTTC.

The rearrangement links TRBV20-1 to TRBJ2-1, with D perhaps TRBD1 or TRBD2 (5 bases each). The CDR3 length is 15 residues. Germline lookup yields CDR1 DFQATT and CDR2 SNEGSKA (reference sequence). Trimming removed 8 bases from V and 5 bases from J, with 22 bases in between. The CDR3 sequence is CSTEDGTQGDNEQFF. In nucleotides, the CDR3 is TGCAGTACCGAGGATGGGACCCAAGGCGACAATGAGCAGTTCTTC.

The gene calls are TRBV29-1 and TRBJ2-5; weak D call: TRBD1 (7 bases). The CDR3 is 13 residues long. Trimming removed 7 bases from V and 11 bases from J, with 23 bases in between. CDR1 is SQVTM and CDR2 is ANQGSEA in the germline V gene. For the CDR3, the DNA is TGCAGCGCCCAGACAGGGTCGGCCCGGGAGCAGTACTTC. Protein product: CSAQTGSAREQYF.

The rearrangement joins TRBV6-6 to TRBJ2-7, with 10 bases matching TRBD2. The CDR3 runs to 14 residues. Germline V CDR1 and CDR2: MNHNY, SVGAGI (reference sequence). The V and J ends lost 6 bases and 4 bases, in that order; junction bases with no gene match: 6. The CDR3 protein is CASRGLAGDYEQYF. CDR3 coding DNA: TGTGCCAGCAGGGGCCTAGCGGGAGATTACGAGCAGTACTTC.

Concerning this clonotype: Sequence at one end of the junction differs from germline and may be a read error. The V and J genes are TRBV7-2 and TRBJ1-4; D unresolved. The CDR3 has 12 amino acids. Looked up from germline, CDR1 is SGHTA and CDR2 is FQGNSA. CDR3 in DNA: TGTGCCAGCAGCTTTCCTAATGAAAAACGGTTTTTT. Amino acids: CASSFPNEKRFF.

This rearrangement joins TRBV24-1 to TRBJ2-7; D call uncertain. The CDR3 loop spans 14 amino acids. Germline V gives CDR1 KGHDR, CDR2 SFDVKD. Trimming left V 2 bases short and J 3 bases short, with 10 bases between. The CDR3 here is CATSDSRRNYEQYF. The CDR3 nucleotides are TGTGCCACCAGTGATTCGCGAAGAAACTACGAGCAGTACTTC.

This chain links TRBV20-1 with TRBJ2-1; 11 nucleotides align to TRBD2. This CDR3 contains 16 residues. Germline CDR1 is DFQATT and CDR2 is SNEGSKA (reference sequence). V lost 0 bases to trimming and J lost 9 bases; unmatched junction nucleotides: 10. CDR3 protein: CSARDPNGLAGGEQFF. DNA for the CDR3: TGCAGTGCTAGAGATCCAAACGGACTAGCGGGCGGTGAGCAGTTCTTC.

The chain links TRBV5-1 to TRBJ2-3, with D uncertain. The CDR3 totals 13 residues. The V end lost 4 bases, the J end lost 6 bases, and 12 bases lay between the germline ends. Germline V gene sequence: CDR1 SGHRS, CDR2 YFSETQ. DNA of the CDR3: TGCGCCAGCAGCCCGATCTTTGGGGATACGCAGTATTTT. This sequence encodes CASSPIFGDTQYF.

The chain recombines TRBV12-3 or TRBV12-4 with TRBJ1-1, with 9 bases that match TRBD1. The CDR3 loop spans 15 amino acids. Trimming took 8 bases from V and 5 from J; bases not matched to a gene: 12. The CDR3 nucleotides read TGTGCCAGCTGGAGGGGACAGGGTCTGGGAACTGAAGCTTTCTTT. This codes for CASWRGQGLGTEAFF.

The rearrangement links TRBV6-5 to TRBJ2-7; D may correspond to TRBD1 or TRBD2 (6 bases each). Matching the DNA end better, TRBJ2-5 makes the J call doubtful. The CDR3 totals 14 residues. CDR1 and CDR2 from the germline V gene are MNHEY and SVGAGI. The CDR3 nucleotides are TGTGCCAGCAGTCCCGGGGGCTCGGTTCCGACCCAGTACTTC. It specifies CASSPGGSVPTQYF.

V and J are TRBV5-1 and TRBJ2-1, with 11 positions matching TRBD2. The CDR3 has 16 amino acids. Unmatched junction bases numbered 3, after V lost 0 bases and J lost 4 bases. Germline values: CDR1 SGHRS, CDR2 YFSETQ. Written as DNA, the CDR3 is TGCGCCAGCAGCTTGGATGCTAGCGGGGGGTACAATGAGCAGTTCTTC. Translation gives CASSLDASGGYNEQFF. The variable domain in full, with the rest retrieved from reference TRBV5-1 and TRBJ2-1, is KAGVTQTPRYLIKTRGQQVTLSCSPISGHRSVSWYQQTPGQGLQFLFEYFSETQRNKGNFPGRFSGRQFSNSRSEMNVSTLELGDSALYLCASSLDASGGYNEQFFGPGTRLTVL.

The gene calls are TRBV15 and TRBJ2-1, with D unresolved. Germline V gene lookup returns CDR1 LNHNV and CDR2 YYDKDF (reference sequence). V was shortened by 5 bases and J by 9 bases, with 17 bases between the two germline ends. CDR3 length: 14 residues. The CDR3, as DNA: TGTGCCACCAGCGAAAAACCCGCGAAGCCTGAGCAGTTCTTC. It is translated as CATSEKPAKPEQFF.

The gene calls are TRBV7-2 and TRBJ2-1; no clear D gene. The V end lost 1 base, the J end lost 7 bases, and 11 bases lay between the germline ends. The V gene's germline CDR1 is SGHTA and CDR2 FQGNSA. This CDR3 is 14 amino acids long. CDR3 DNA sequence: TGTGCCAGCAGCTTAGTAGGTGGGTTTAATGAGCAGTTCTTC. This encodes CASSLVGGFNEQFF.

V gene TRBV27 combines with J gene TRBJ2-7; 9 bases are a match to TRBD2. The CDR3 has 16 amino acids. Germline lookup yields CDR1 MNHEY and CDR2 SMNVEV (reference sequence). V shed 5 bases and J 2 bases; nucleotides not matched to a gene: 10. CDR3 DNA: TGTGCCAGCAGTCCGCGCCGCCCTAGCGGGACCTACGAGCAGTACTTC. This encodes CASSPRRPSGTYEQYF.